Following are 12 T cell receptor beta chains from one sample sequenced in a study of blood T cell repertoires in COVID-19. Only in-frame clones appear in the TCRdb table, and some are missing; sequencing was by immunoSEQ multiplex PCR. Here the sample spans approximately 55,000 clones, over 60% being singletons. Sequencing used peripheral blood. These receptors were collected from a man aged 25 to 40 with COVID-19, enrolled during active disease.

This chain joins TRBV25-1 and TRBJ1-2; 8 bases agree with TRBD1. Trimming took 7 bases from V and 4 from J; bases not matched to a gene: 5. Per germline, CDR1 MGHDK and CDR2 SYGVNS. The CDR3 contains 13 residues. This CDR3 reads CASNGDRGYGYTF. The CDR3 DNA sequence: TGTGCCAGCAATGGAGACAGGGGCTATGGCTACACCTTC.

The chain combines TRBV12-3 or TRBV12-4 with TRBJ1-3; weak D call: TRBD1 (5 bases). V was cut by 3 bases and J by 6 bases, with 9 bases left in between. This CDR3 spans 13 amino acids. The CDR3 DNA is TGTGCCAGCAGTTTCGGGGGGAAAAACACCATATATTTT. Its translation is CASSFGGKNTIYF.

This clone has more than one count but fewer than ten. This chain links TRBV7-8 with TRBJ2-3; tentatively, D is TRBD2 (6 bases). The V gene's germline CDR1 is SGHVS and CDR2 FQNEAQ. The ends were cut back, 2 bases at V and 1 base at J, with 13 bases in the middle. The CDR3 extends over 16 amino acids. The chain's CDR3 is CASSLLEGRGTDTQYF. CDR3 nucleotides: TGTGCCAGCAGCTTATTGGAGGGGCGGGGCACAGATACGCAGTATTTT.

This clone was counted between two and nine times. The rearrangement links TRBV18 to TRBJ2-5; 7 bases are shared with TRBD1. Germline assignment: CDR1 KGHSH and CDR2 LQKENI. Losses at the gene ends were 4 bases for V and 4 bases for J; bases not matched to a gene: 9. This CDR3 region has 15 residues. The CDR3 bases are TGTGCCAGCTCACAGTCACAGGGGTTCGGAGAGACCCAGTACTTC. Translation gives CASSQSQGFGETQYF.

This chain links TRBV27 with TRBJ2-5, with TRBD1 matching 11 bases. Germline loops: CDR1 MNHEY, CDR2 SMNVEV (reference sequence). The CDR3 runs to 16 residues. V gave up 6 bases and J gave up 4 bases; unmatched junction bases: 10. In nucleotides, the CDR3 is TGTGCCAGCAGACGCCTCGGGACAGGGGGGGGAGAGACCCAGTACTTC. As protein: CASRRLGTGGGETQYF.

V is TRBV24-1 and J is TRBJ1-5; 8 positions agree with TRBD1. V lost 7 bases and J lost 3; bases outside the gene matches: 7. Germline lookup yields CDR1 KGHDR and CDR2 SFDVKD. CDR3 length: 15 amino acids. The CDR3 region has the DNA TGTGCCACCAGCCCAGGACAGGGTAACAATCAGCCCCAGCATTTT. It encodes CATSPGQGNNQPQHF.

This chain uses TRBV5-4 with TRBJ2-7; tentative D call: TRBD2 (6 bases). Germline V CDR1 and CDR2: SGHNT, YYREEE (reference sequence). The germline V and J ends were trimmed by 2 bases and 4 bases, with 13 bases remaining between them. The CDR3 spans 14 residues. The CDR3 DNA follows: TGTGCCAGCAGCTTTGGAGGGTCTGGGTACGAGCAGTACTTC. Amino acids: CASSFGGSGYEQYF.

This clone has a handful of counts. The rearrangement uses TRBV6-5 and TRBJ1-3; 7 bases match TRBD1. CDR1 is MNHEY, CDR2 SVGAGI, per germline. This CDR3 is built from 15 residues. J gave up 0 bases and V 7 bases, and 6 bases lay outside the gene matches. Here the CDR3 DNA reads TGTGCCAGCACAGAGGACAGGAACTCTGGAAACACCATATATTTT. Translated, it gives CASTEDRNSGNTIYF.

J is TRBJ1-5 and V is TRBV11-2; 8 positions agree with TRBD1. V shed 4 bases and J 4 bases; nucleotides not matched to a gene: 0. Germline lookup yields CDR1 SGHAT and CDR2 FQNNGV. The CDR3 is 13 residues long. CDR3 in amino acids: CASSWTGNQPQHF. CDR3 DNA sequence: TGTGCCAGCAGCTGGACAGGGAATCAGCCCCAGCATTTT.

The chain employs TRBV6-1 and TRBJ2-1; 9 bases map to TRBD2. The CDR3 consists of 17 residues. Germline lookup yields CDR1 MNHNS and CDR2 SASEGT. The ends lost 0 bases at V and 2 bases at J; junction bases unmatched: 5. CDR3 residues: CASSEAQTSGTYNEQFF. In nucleotides, the CDR3 is TGTGCCAGCAGTGAAGCGCAGACTAGCGGAACCTACAATGAGCAGTTCTTC.

The genes are TRBV4-3 and TRBJ2-3, with 11 bases fitting TRBD1. The CDR3 loop spans 17 amino acids. The trim removed 0 bases at V and 5 bases at J, leaving 7 bases unmatched. Germline-derived CDR1 and CDR2 are LGHNA and YSLEER. The CDR3 DNA sequence: TGCGCCAGCAGCCAAGACGGGACAGGGGGGGGAAAAGATACGCAGTATTTT. Translated, it gives CASSQDGTGGGKDTQYF.

This sequence joins TRBV11-3 and TRBJ1-1; D not resolved. V lost 5 bases, J lost 1 base, and 14 bases lay in between. Germline V gene lookup returns CDR1 SGHNT and CDR2 YENEEA. The CDR3 runs 15 residues. Here the CDR3 reads CASSRLGEGNTEAFF. The CDR3 region has the DNA TGTGCCAGCAGCCGCCTCGGGGAGGGGAACACTGAAGCTTTCTTT.